Shown below are 11 T cell receptor beta chains from a single sample sequenced in a study of beta chain features in type 1 diabetes. Study-wide points: Patients with Type 1 diabetes showed moderately but significantly shorter TCRB CDR3s in all four CD4+ subsets.

As every portion of the isolated RNA was reverse transcribed, the sequencing read expressed TCRB transcripts. The method was immunoSEQ multiplex PCR; TCRdb's version includes in-frame clones alone and lacks a portion of them. This table holds fewer than 300,000 clones, 20% found once. These receptors have no known antigen. Material for sequencing was naive CD4+ T cells from blood. These receptors came from a woman aged 40 to 50 with type 1 diabetes.

This chain joins TRBV5-4 and TRBJ2-3; weak D call: TRBD2 (5 bases). The CDR3 is 15 residues long. Trimming took off 0 bases at V and 5 bases at J, with 13 bases between the two ends. Germline loops: CDR1 SGHNT, CDR2 YYREEE (reference sequence). CDR3 loop: CASSLAPSRGDTQYF. CDR3 sequence (DNA): TGTGCCAGCAGCTTGGCCCCTAGCCGTGGAGATACGCAGTATTTT.

This clone was found a few times. This chain joins TRBV15 and TRBJ1-1; D is possibly TRBD1 (6 bases). Germline V CDR1 and CDR2: LNHNV, YYDKDF (reference sequence). The CDR3 has 17 amino acids. Trimming left V 3 bases short and J 7 bases short, with 24 bases between. The CDR3 region is CATSRPSMSGVVDEAFF. CDR3 coding DNA: TGTGCCACCAGCAGGCCTAGCATGTCAGGGGTCGTTGATGAAGCTTTCTTT.

This clone was observed a few times. The J gene is TRBJ2-6, the V gene TRBV11-2; no definite D call. The CDR3 covers 14 residues. Looked up from germline, CDR1 is SGHAT and CDR2 is FQNNGV. The germline V and J ends were trimmed by 6 bases and 0 bases, with 6 bases remaining between them. CDR3 protein: CASSFNSGANVLTF. The CDR3 DNA sequence: TGTGCCAGCAGTTTTAACTCTGGGGCCAACGTCCTGACTTTC.

This chain uses TRBV2 with TRBJ2-1, with TRBD1 identical over 11 bases. Germline V gene data show CDR1 as SNHLY and CDR2 as FYNNEI. The trim removed 6 bases at V and 6 bases at J, leaving 7 bases unmatched. The CDR3 extends over 15 amino acids. For the CDR3, the DNA is TGTGCCAGCAGGGTTACCGGGACAGGGGGCAATGAGCAGTTCTTC. This encodes CASRVTGTGGNEQFF.

The genes are TRBV7-2 and TRBJ2-5; possibly TRBD2 for D (5 bases). The germline V gene has CDR1 SGHTA and CDR2 FQGNSA. The V and J ends lost 0 bases and 5 bases respectively, with 10 bases between them. The CDR3 is 14 amino acids. The CDR3 protein is CASSLARGTETQYF. The CDR3 region has the DNA TGTGCCAGCAGCTTAGCCCGGGGTACGGAGACCCAGTACTTC.

The rearrangement joins TRBV27 to TRBJ2-3; TRBD2 aligns across 9 bases. CDR3 length: 16 residues. J gave up 2 bases and V 1 base, and 4 bases lay outside the gene matches. Germline V CDR1 and CDR2: MNHEY, SMNVEV (reference sequence). As DNA, the CDR3 is TGTGCCAGCAGTTTATGGGCTAGCGGGATCACAGATACGCAGTATTTT. Translating gives CASSLWASGITDTQYF.

The CDR3 is CASSADRRNTEAFF. CDR3 nucleotides: TGTGCCAGCAGCGCCGACAGGAGGAACACTGAAGCTTTCTTT. The chain carries TRBV5-4 and TRBJ1-1; a possible D gene is TRBD1 (6 bases). This CDR3 has 14 amino acids. Trimming took off 4 bases at V and 1 base at J, with 11 bases between the two ends. The germline gives CDR1 SGHNT, CDR2 YYREEE (reference sequence).

This chain connects TRBV30 to TRBJ1-1; 9 bases line up with TRBD1. Trimming took 1 base from V and 6 from J; bases not matched to a gene: 9. The CDR3 contains 15 residues. Germline CDR1 GTSNPN, CDR2 SVGIG (reference sequence). The CDR3 protein is CAWSGAQGARAEAFF. The CDR3 bases are TGTGCCTGGAGTGGGGCACAGGGGGCGAGGGCTGAAGCTTTCTTT. Combining the CDR3 with reference TRBV30 and TRBJ1-1 gives the whole variable domain SQTIHQWPATLVQPVGSPLSLECTVEGTSNPNLYWYRQAAGRGLQLLFYSVGIGQISSEVPQNLSASRPQDRQFILSSKKLLLSDSGFYLCAWSGAQGARAEAFFGQGTRLTVV.

This rearrangement joins TRBV28 to TRBJ2-5; TRBD2 might be the D (7 bases). This CDR3 has 15 amino acids. In germline, CDR1 is MDHEN, CDR2 SYDVKM. V dropped 8 bases and J dropped 5 bases, with 21 bases sitting between them. CDR3 in amino acids: CASGLGGRGRETQYF. Here the CDR3 DNA reads TGTGCCAGCGGCCTCGGGGGGCGCGGTAGGGAGACCCAGTACTTC. Drawing the rest from reference TRBV28 and TRBJ2-5, the complete variable domain is DVKVTQSSRYLVKRTGEKVFLECVQDMDHENMFWYRQDPGLGLRLIYFSYDVKMKEKGDIPEGYSVSREKKERFSLILESASTNQTSMYLCASGLGGRGRETQYFGPGTRLLVL.

The chain combines TRBV18 with TRBJ2-3, with D perhaps TRBD1 (6 bases). Germline values: CDR1 KGHSH, CDR2 LQKENI. CDR3 length: 14 residues. V was pared by 3 bases and J by 4 bases, with 11 bases between. The CDR3: CASSPLQGSDTQYF. CDR3 bases: TGTGCCAGCTCACCCTTACAGGGCTCAGATACGCAGTATTTT.

This clone appeared a few times. The rearrangement links TRBV29-1 to TRBJ2-7, with 8 bases identical to TRBD2. CDR1 and CDR2 (germline): SQVTM, ANQGSEA. V shed 6 bases, J shed 5 bases, and the junction held 6 bases outside the gene matches. The CDR3 spans 12 residues. CDR3 DNA: TGCAGCGTAAGCGGGAGTTTCAACGAGCAGTACTTC. Protein: CSVSGSFNEQYF.